This T cell receptor beta chain was profiled in a study of cytomegalovirus exposure and HLA in healthy donors. Concerning this clone itself: Its antigen is undetermined.

With 60 Vbeta and 13 Jbeta primers, the PCR was carried out. The assay was immunoSEQ multiplex PCR, and TCRdb's table has in-frame clones only and misses some. The table shows some 150,000 clones, with 80% to 90% occurring only once. This CDR3 spans 15 amino acids. V lost 7 bases and J lost 4, with 19 bases in between. Germline V gene sequence: CDR1 WNHNN, CDR2 SYGVQD (reference sequence). Study-wide points: For presence/absence analyses, sequencing depth was assumed to be roughly uniform across donors. TCR beta V- and J-gene trimming was later associated with a missense DCLRE1C variant. On later analysis, the bulk of CMV-associated TCR beta chains appeared to be HLA-restricted. Rare sequences made up most TCRs, while some public TCRs were found in many donors.

The receptor comes from a woman younger than 45 in good health and CMV-seronegative. Specimen: PBMCs. The V gene is TRBV10-1, the J gene TRBJ1-2; D is undetermined. CDR3 sequence (DNA): TGCGCCAGCAAAGAGCAGCCCGAGGGTTCCTATGGCTACACCTTC. Encoded protein: CASKEQPEGSYGYTF.